A single sample gave rise to the 31 T cell receptor beta chains below, sequenced in a study of shared clonotypes between healthy human individuals. Sequencing was performed with immunoSEQ multiplex PCR; in TCRdb, only in-frame clones are kept and a portion is missing. Here the sample spans 1,100,000 or so clones, more than 75% being singletons. The material sequenced was memory CD4+ T cells from PBMCs. Indicated subset: CD45RA-negative fraction. The receptors derive from a man between 18 and 29 years old in good health. Some clones in this sample may be carry-over from other donors' samples.

This chain joins TRBV11-2 and TRBJ2-2; weak D call: TRBD2 (5 bases). Trimming pared 6 bases from V and 6 bases from J, leaving 11 bases between. This CDR3 has 13 amino acids. Looked up from germline, CDR1 is SGHAT and CDR2 is FQNNGV. The CDR3 DNA reads as TGTGCCAGCAGGTCCGGACTGGCCGGGGAGCTGTTTTTT. Its translation is CASRSGLAGELFF. Looking up the rest from reference TRBV11-2 and TRBJ2-2 gives the full variable domain: EAGVAQSPRYKIIEKRQSVAFWCNPISGHATLYWYQQILGQGPKLLIQFQNNGVVDDSQLPKDRFSAERLKGVDSTLKIQPAKLEDSAVYLCASRSGLAGELFFGEGSRLTVL.

The chain employs TRBV7-9 and TRBJ1-2; 7 bases fit TRBD1. The CDR3 is 15 amino acids. CDR1 and CDR2 (germline): SEHNR, FQNEAQ (reference sequence). The V gene end was trimmed by 5 bases and the J gene end by 0 bases; junction bases not matched to a gene: 6. CDR3 coding DNA: TGTGCCAGCAGCCTCCAGGGGACAGCTAACTATGGCTACACCTTC. It encodes CASSLQGTANYGYTF.

J is TRBJ1-5 and V is TRBV4-1, with D unclear. Germline values: CDR1 MGHRA, CDR2 YSYEKL. The germline V and J ends were trimmed by 0 bases and 3 bases, with 9 bases remaining between them. This CDR3 contains 15 residues. CDR3: CASSQDHQNNQPQHF. The CDR3 nucleotides are TGCGCCAGCAGCCAAGATCACCAGAACAATCAGCCCCAGCATTTT.

A note on this clone: Different DNA sequences within this sample yield the same CDR3. V usage is TRBV11-2 and J usage is TRBJ2-7; D gene unclear. V lost 5 bases and J lost 4, with 9 bases in between. The CDR3 consists of 12 residues. CDR1 is SGHAT, CDR2 FQNNGV, per germline. CDR3 region: CASSAQGYEQYF. The DNA for the CDR3 is TGTGCCAGCAGCGCTCAAGGATACGAGCAGTACTTC. The full variable domain, completed using reference TRBV11-2 and TRBJ2-7, is EAGVAQSPRYKIIEKRQSVAFWCNPISGHATLYWYQQILGQGPKLLIQFQNNGVVDDSQLPKDRFSAERLKGVDSTLKIQPAKLEDSAVYLCASSAQGYEQYFGPGTRLTVT.

CDR3: CASSQGHVTDTQYF. The CDR3 DNA follows: TGCGCCAGCAGCCAGGGGCATGTCACAGATACGCAGTATTTT. This rearrangement joins TRBV4-3 to TRBJ2-3; TRBD1 is a possible D gene (5 bases). V was clipped by 3 bases and J by 2 bases, with 9 bases between them. The CDR3 loop spans 14 amino acids. Per the germline V gene, CDR1 is LGHNA and CDR2 is YSLEER.

The chain recombines TRBV7-9 with TRBJ1-5; 9 bases fit TRBD1. V was pared by 2 bases and J by 7 bases, with 18 bases of the junction left unmatched. Germline V gives CDR1 SEHNR, CDR2 FQNEAQ (reference sequence). This CDR3 region has 19 residues. CDR3 sequence (DNA): TGTGCCAGCAGCTTAACCCCAGAGGGACAGGGCCACCGTGTACAGCCCCAGCATTTT. This gives the protein CASSLTPEGQGHRVQPQHF.

The chain has TRBV18 and TRBJ2-3; perhaps D is TRBD1 or TRBD2 (5 bases each). V gave up 2 bases and J gave up 5 bases, with 8 bases separating them. The CDR3 runs 13 residues. Germline assignment: CDR1 KGHSH and CDR2 LQKENI. For the CDR3, the DNA is TGTGCCAGCTCACCAGGGACCGGAGATACGCAGTATTTT. Translating gives CASSPGTGDTQYF.

About this clone: One base away lies a much larger clone, so this may be a sequencing read error. The rearrangement uses TRBV11-3 and TRBJ1-5; 10 bases fit TRBD1. This CDR3 has 13 residues. The germline V gene has CDR1 SGHNT and CDR2 YENEEA. The V segment lost 4 bases and the J segment 6 bases; nucleotides outside the gene matches: 0. The CDR3 spells CASSWTGGQPQHF. CDR3 bases: TGTGCCAGCAGCTGGACAGGGGGTCAGCCCCAGCATTTT.

The chain combines TRBV30 with TRBJ2-5; no reliable D call. Germline CDR1 is GTSNPN and CDR2 is SVGIG (reference sequence). The V gene lost 0 bases and the J gene lost 7 bases, with 18 bases spanning the gap. This CDR3 has 15 residues. DNA for the CDR3: TGTGCCTGGAGTGTACCAAGGTTAGGGCCAGGGACCCAGTACTTC. Translating it yields CAWSVPRLGPGTQYF.

This rearrangement joins TRBV7-2 to TRBJ1-1; a weak D match, TRBD1 (5 bases). CDR1 is SGHTA, CDR2 FQGNSA, per germline. The CDR3 has 13 residues. V was trimmed by 5 bases and J by 1 base, leaving 8 bases between them. CDR3 DNA sequence: TGTGCCAGCAGCAATCAGGGGAACACTGAAGCTTTCTTT. It encodes CASSNQGNTEAFF. Full variable domain (outside the CDR3, taken from reference TRBV7-2 and TRBJ1-1): GAGVSQSPSNKVTEKGKDVELRCDPISGHTALYWYRQSLGQGLEFLIYFQGNSAPDKSGLPSDRFSAERTGGSVSTLTIQRTQQEDSAVYLCASSNQGNTEAFFGQGTRLTVV.

This clone was detected many times. The rearrangement joins TRBV19 to TRBJ2-6, with TRBD1 matching 9 bases. J lost 0 bases, V lost 5 bases, and 5 bases had no gene match. This CDR3 region has 17 residues. Germline CDR1 and CDR2: LNHDA and SQIVND (reference sequence). CDR3: CASSRDRAASGANVLTF. The DNA for the CDR3 is TGTGCCAGTAGTCGGGACAGGGCGGCCTCTGGGGCCAACGTCCTGACTTTC.

Concerning this clone itself: The sample has other DNA sequences that encode this CDR3 too. J is TRBJ1-2 and V is TRBV18; D is possibly TRBD1 (5 bases). V dropped 2 bases and J dropped 2 bases, with 6 bases sitting between them. Germline CDR1 reads KGHSH; CDR2 reads LQKENI. This CDR3 has 13 amino acids. The CDR3 bases are TGTGCCAGCTCACCAGGGGGGAACTATGGCTACACCTTC. Its protein product is CASSPGGNYGYTF.

The CDR3 coding sequence is TGCAGTGCCAAACCTCACTACTCGTACTTC. Translating gives CSAKPHYSYF. The rearrangement links TRBV20-1 to TRBJ2-7; unclear D gene. V was cut by 6 bases and J by 12 bases, with 15 bases left in between. CDR1 is DFQATT, CDR2 SNEGSKA, per germline (reference sequence). The CDR3 sequence is 10 residues long.

The V gene is TRBV28, the J gene TRBJ1-5; the match to TRBD1 covers 10 bases. Trimming at V came to 5 bases and at J to 4 bases, leaving 8 bases not matched to a gene. Germline V CDR1 and CDR2: MDHEN, SYDVKM. The CDR3 has 16 amino acids. Here the CDR3 reads CASSIWDRGRNQPQHF. In nucleotides, the CDR3 is TGTGCCAGCAGTATTTGGGACAGGGGTCGAAATCAGCCCCAGCATTTT.

The V call is TRBV2, the J call TRBJ2-7, with D hard to call. Germline assignment: CDR1 SNHLY and CDR2 FYNNEI. The CDR3 length is 11 residues. V lost 6 bases to trimming and J lost 5 bases, with 8 bases between them. The CDR3 loop reads CASSRYDEQYF. For the CDR3, the DNA is TGTGCCAGCAGCCGTTACGACGAGCAGTACTTC.

CDR3 loop: CTSSRVRNQSHSYNEQFF. The CDR3 DNA is TGCACCAGCAGCCGAGTGCGGAACCAATCACACTCCTACAATGAGCAGTTCTTC. The chain links TRBV1 to TRBJ2-1; TRBD2 is the table's D call, not checked against the DNA. TRBV1 is tagged as a pseudogene. CDR3 length: 18 amino acids.

This chain links TRBV29-1 with TRBJ1-1; perhaps TRBD1 as D (6 bases). CDR1 SQVTM and CDR2 ANQGSEA come from the germline V gene. Between the trimmed V and J ends, which lost 4 bases and 1 base, there was a span of 13 bases. The CDR3 sequence is 14 residues long. DNA of the CDR3: TGCAGCGTTGCCACGGGGGCAGCGAACACTGAAGCTTTCTTT. Translation gives CSVATGAANTEAFF.

This clone was seen only a few times. Other DNA sequences from this sample encode an identical CDR3 as well. The chain is built from TRBV11-2 and TRBJ1-1, with a weak D call TRBD1 (5 bases). The V and J ends lost 0 bases and 4 bases respectively, with 6 bases between them. The CDR3 runs to 13 residues. Looked up from germline, CDR1 is SGHAT and CDR2 is FQNNGV. The CDR3 sequence is CASSLEQGTEAFF. The CDR3 DNA reads TGTGCCAGCAGCTTAGAGCAGGGCACTGAAGCTTTCTTT.

V is TRBV6-5 and J is TRBJ1-3, with a possible D match to TRBD1 (5 bases). V was trimmed by 3 bases and J by 4 bases, leaving 16 bases between them. Germline CDR1 reads MNHEY; CDR2 reads SVGAGI. The CDR3 consists of 16 residues. CDR3 sequence (DNA): TGTGCCAGCAGTTATTCTTCAGGGAATCCCGGAAACACCATATATTTT. This codes for CASSYSSGNPGNTIYF.

The chain employs TRBV19 and TRBJ2-3; 11 nucleotides agree with TRBD2. V was clipped by 6 bases and J by 0 bases; unmatched bases: 8. Germline CDR1 reads LNHDA; CDR2 reads SQIVND (reference sequence). The CDR3 runs 17 residues. The CDR3 DNA is TGTGCCAGTAGAAGGGGGGGGACTAGCGGTAGCACAGATACGCAGTATTTT. This translates into CASRRGGTSGSTDTQYF.

This chain connects TRBV11-3 to TRBJ2-5, with D maybe TRBD1 (7 bases). This CDR3 region has 14 residues. The germline V gene encodes CDR1 SGHNT and CDR2 YENEEA. Between the trimmed V and J ends, which lost 5 bases and 5 bases, there was a span of 15 bases. The DNA for the CDR3 is TGTGCCAGCAGCGCTTCCTCAGGGGGGGAGACCCAGTACTTC. Its translation: CASSASSGGETQYF.

V is TRBV7-2 and J is TRBJ2-7; possible D gene TRBD1, 6 bases. Germline CDR1 and CDR2: SGHTA and FQGNSA. Deletions cut 1 base from V and 5 bases from J, with 9 bases between. This CDR3 region has 13 residues. The CDR3 region has the DNA TGTGCCAGCAGCTTAGTACAGGGAGACGAGCAGTACTTC. This codes for CASSLVQGDEQYF.

The V and J genes are TRBV30 and TRBJ1-1; 7 bases are shared with TRBD1. J lost 4 bases, V lost 5 bases, and 10 bases had no gene match. CDR3 length: 14 residues. Germline V lookup: CDR1 GTSNPN, CDR2 SVGIG (reference sequence). The CDR3 sequence: CAWVRQGGGTEAFF. The DNA for the CDR3 is TGTGCCTGGGTTAGACAGGGTGGAGGCACTGAAGCTTTCTTT. Full variable domain (outside the CDR3, taken from reference TRBV30 and TRBJ1-1): SQTIHQWPATLVQPVGSPLSLECTVEGTSNPNLYWYRQAAGRGLQLLFYSVGIGQISSEVPQNLSASRPQDRQFILSSKKLLLSDSGFYLCAWVRQGGGTEAFFGQGTRLTVV.

This sequence joins TRBV6-1 and TRBJ1-5; D possibly corresponds to TRBD1 (6 bases). V lost 5 bases to trimming and J lost 3 bases, with 14 bases between them. The germline CDR1 and CDR2 sequences are MNHNS and SASEGT. CDR3 length: 15 amino acids. For the CDR3, the DNA is TGTGCCAGCAGTAGTCGACAGGCCAACAATCAGCCCCAGCATTTT. This gives the protein CASSSRQANNQPQHF.

The chain joins TRBV18 to TRBJ1-5, with D perhaps TRBD1 (6 bases). The CDR3 extends over 16 amino acids. The V and J ends lost 3 bases and 1 base respectively, with 13 bases between them. Per germline, CDR1 KGHSH and CDR2 LQKENI. Here the CDR3 reads CASSPLGHLSNQPQHF. The CDR3 DNA reads TGTGCCAGCTCACCGCTGGGACACCTAAGCAATCAGCCCCAGCATTTT.

The rearrangement joins TRBV9 to TRBJ1-1; D is unclear. The CDR3 loop spans 14 amino acids. Germline CDR1 and CDR2: SGDLS and YYNGEE. V lost 4 bases and J lost 1, with 11 bases in between. In nucleotides, the CDR3 is TGTGCCAGCAGCCCGAACCATGGGAACACTGAAGCTTTCTTT. Encoded protein: CASSPNHGNTEAFF. Full variable domain (remainder filled in from reference TRBV9 and TRBJ1-1): DSGVTQTPKHLITATGQRVTLRCSPRSGDLSVYWYQQSLDQGLQFLIQYYNGEERAKGNILERFSAQQFPDLHSELNLSSLELGDSALYFCASSPNHGNTEAFFGQGTRLTVV.

The rearrangement links TRBV7-3 to TRBJ2-6; 7 bases align to TRBD1. The junction had 11 bases not matched to a gene; V was cut back by 2 bases and J by 4 bases. CDR3 size: 18 residues. Germline V gene data show CDR1 as SGHTA and CDR2 as FQGTGA. The CDR3 region has the DNA TGTGCCAGCAGCTTATTCAGTGACAGGGCGAAAGGGGCCAACGTCCTGACTTTC. Its protein product is CASSLFSDRAKGANVLTF.

The rearrangement links TRBV7-3 to TRBJ2-1; the match to TRBD2 covers 9 bases. The V gene end was trimmed by 0 bases and the J gene end by 8 bases; junction bases not matched to a gene: 5. The CDR3 consists of 15 residues. CDR1 is SGHTA, CDR2 FQGTGA, per germline. The CDR3 protein is CASSLTSGRSDEQFF. The CDR3 DNA reads as TGTGCCAGCAGCTTAACTAGCGGGAGAAGCGATGAGCAGTTCTTC.

In regard to this clone: The same CDR3 can be traced to other DNA sequences in this sample. V usage is TRBV30 and J usage is TRBJ2-2; 9 bases map to TRBD2. The CDR3 has 16 amino acids. The junction had 4 bases not matched to a gene; V was cut back by 1 base and J by 1 base. The germline V gene has CDR1 GTSNPN and CDR2 SVGIG (reference sequence). The CDR3 coding sequence is TGTGCCTGGAGTGCGCTAGCGGGACTGAACACCGGGGAGCTGTTTTTT. Its translation: CAWSALAGLNTGELFF.

V gene TRBV10-3 combines with J gene TRBJ2-5; TRBD2 agrees at 9 bases. The length of the CDR3 is 16 residues. Germline assignment: CDR1 ENHRY and CDR2 SYGVKD. The trim removed 4 bases at V and 9 bases at J, leaving 15 bases unmatched. CDR3 bases: TGTGCCATCAGTGGGGGTTTAGTTAGCGGGAGTTTCTCCCAGTACTTC. Amino acid sequence: CAISGGLVSGSFSQYF.

The genes are TRBV30 and TRBJ2-7, with 7 positions matching TRBD2. The length of the CDR3 is 13 residues. CDR1 and CDR2 (germline): GTSNPN, SVGIG (reference sequence). Trimming removed 0 bases from V and 6 bases from J; junction bases left unmatched: 5. In nucleotides, the CDR3 is TGTGCCTGGAGTGTAGGGACTATCTTCGAGCAGTACTTC. It yields the protein CAWSVGTIFEQYF. The full variable domain, rest sourced from reference TRBV30 and TRBJ2-7, is SQTIHQWPATLVQPVGSPLSLECTVEGTSNPNLYWYRQAAGRGLQLLFYSVGIGQISSEVPQNLSASRPQDRQFILSSKKLLLSDSGFYLCAWSVGTIFEQYFGPGTRLTVT.